The 32 T cell receptor beta chains in this list originate from one sample, sequenced in a study of cytomegalovirus exposure and HLA in healthy donors. The PCR was carried out with 60 Vbeta primers and 13 Jbeta primers. Here immunoSEQ multiplex PCR was the method, and the copy in TCRdb shows in-frame clones only, minus some. The sample lists 35,000 to 45,000 clones; roughly 76% were seen once. Sequencing was performed on PBMCs. The source of these receptors is a woman aged 40 to 50 in good health and CMV-seronegative.

Written as DNA, the CDR3 is TGTGCCAGCTCACCGGACAGGGGGCGCTTAGCCGAAGCTTTCTTT. Translated, it gives CASSPDRGRLAEAFF. The chain combines TRBV18 with TRBJ1-1; 11 nucleotides align to TRBD1. Looked up from germline, CDR1 is KGHSH and CDR2 is LQKENI. Germline trimming cut 3 bases from V and 8 bases from J; bases unmatched to any gene: 8. The CDR3 has 15 residues.

The chain is built from TRBV4-1 and TRBJ1-4; 9 positions agree with TRBD1. The CDR3 contains 16 residues. Losses at the gene ends were 4 bases for V and 8 bases for J; bases not matched to a gene: 11. Germline CDR1 is MGHRA and CDR2 is YSYEKL. Written as DNA, the CDR3 is TGCGCCAGCAGCCCCTCCCCGGGACAGGGAAGGGAAAAACTGTTTTTT. This encodes CASSPSPGQGREKLFF.

The V gene is TRBV6-5, the J gene TRBJ1-2; possible D gene TRBD1, 6 bases. This CDR3 region has 13 residues. V was pared by 6 bases and J by 8 bases, with 16 bases between. CDR1 and CDR2 (germline): MNHEY, SVGAGI. The CDR3 is CASSQGNNGGYTF. The CDR3 DNA follows: TGTGCCAGCAGCCAGGGGAACAATGGAGGCTACACCTTC.

The chain joins TRBV5-6 to TRBJ2-7; D perhaps matches TRBD1 (5 bases). The CDR3 is made up of 15 amino acids. The germline CDR1 and CDR2 sequences are SGHDT and YYEEEE. V lost 5 bases, J lost 0 bases, and 15 bases lay in between. In nucleotides, the CDR3 is TGTGCCAGCAGTCCGGTCGTCAGGGACTCCTACGAGCAGTACTTC. Its protein is CASSPVVRDSYEQYF.

The J gene is TRBJ2-5, the V gene TRBV7-6; weak D call: TRBD2 (5 bases). Trimming removed 5 bases at V and 5 bases at J, with 6 bases between. Germline-derived CDR1 and CDR2 are SGHVS and FNYEAQ. This CDR3 comprises 11 residues. CDR3 loop: CASSPGETQYF. DNA for the CDR3: TGTGCCAGCAGCCCGGGGGAGACCCAGTACTTC.

This clone has just a few counts. This chain joins TRBV10-3 and TRBJ2-2, with D possibly TRBD1 on 6 matching bases. V dropped 6 bases and J dropped 5 bases, with 16 bases sitting between them. This CDR3 has 15 amino acids. The germline V gene has CDR1 ENHRY and CDR2 SYGVKD. CDR3 in amino acids: CAISAGTPLTGELFF. The CDR3 DNA reads as TGTGCCATCAGCGCCGGGACACCACTTACCGGGGAGCTGTTTTTT.

This sequence joins TRBV7-9 and TRBJ1-4; no clear D gene. Germline assignment: CDR1 SEHNR and CDR2 FQNEAQ (reference sequence). The CDR3 extends over 14 amino acids. The ends were cut back, 5 bases at V and 7 bases at J, with 14 bases in the middle. CDR3 sequence reads: CASSHQASAEKLFF. The CDR3 DNA reads TGTGCCAGCAGCCACCAGGCCTCGGCTGAAAAACTGTTTTTT.

The rearrangement links TRBV27 to TRBJ1-4; D ambiguous. V dropped 0 bases and J dropped 1 base, with 6 bases sitting between them. Germline CDR1 reads MNHEY; CDR2 reads SMNVEV (reference sequence). The CDR3 runs 15 residues. CDR3 residues: CASSLSGRTNEKLFF. The CDR3 nucleotides read TGTGCCAGCAGTTTATCCGGGAGAACTAATGAAAAACTGTTTTTT.

The chain employs TRBV7-8 and TRBJ2-2, with D possibly being TRBD2 (7 bases). Trimming stripped 1 base from V and 2 bases from J, with 14 bases between. The germline gives CDR1 SGHVS, CDR2 FQNEAQ. CDR3 length equals 17 residues. The CDR3 is CASSLEGRGPNTGELFF. For the CDR3, the DNA is TGTGCCAGCAGCTTAGAAGGGCGGGGGCCAAACACCGGGGAGCTGTTTTTT.

This chain joins TRBV6-4 and TRBJ2-3; possibly TRBD2 for D (6 bases). The CDR3 runs 15 residues. Germline V gene data show CDR1 as MRHNA and CDR2 as SNTAGT. V was trimmed by 2 bases and J by 3 bases, leaving 12 bases between them. The CDR3 sequence is CASSDGGFETDTQYF. CDR3 sequence (DNA): TGTGCCAGCAGTGACGGAGGGTTTGAAACAGATACGCAGTATTTT.

Only a few counts were recorded for this clone. The chain combines TRBV2 with TRBJ2-6, with 7 nucleotides matching TRBD1. The CDR3 length is 19 residues. V was clipped by 7 bases and J by 1 base; unmatched bases: 16. The V gene's germline CDR1 is SNHLY and CDR2 FYNNEI. The CDR3 protein is CASTPLGQSSFSGANVLTF. CDR3 nucleotides: TGTGCCAGCACCCCGCTGGGACAGTCAAGTTTTTCTGGGGCCAACGTCCTGACTTTC.

This sequence joins TRBV29-1 and TRBJ1-1; D gene unclear. The V gene's germline CDR1 is SQVTM and CDR2 ANQGSEA. V was cut by 4 bases and J by 10 bases, with 16 bases left in between. The CDR3 consists of 12 residues. The CDR3 sequence is CSVVGVLAGAFF. As DNA, the CDR3 is TGCAGCGTTGTCGGAGTACTGGCTGGAGCTTTCTTT.

This clone was seen a handful of times. This sequence joins TRBV6-5 and TRBJ2-7, with TRBD1 matching 7 bases. CDR3 length equals 13 residues. J lost 5 bases, V lost 6 bases, and 7 bases had no gene match. Germline V CDR1 and CDR2: MNHEY, SVGAGI. The CDR3, as DNA: TGTGCCAGCAGACCCAATGACAGGGACGAGCAGTACGTC. Translating gives CASRPNDRDEQYV.

The CDR3 region has the DNA TGTGCCAGTAAGCGGGGGGGCTCGCCTTACAATGAGCAGTTCTTC. It encodes CASKRGGSPYNEQFF. The V gene is TRBV6-5, the J gene TRBJ2-1, with 10 nucleotides matching TRBD2. Unmatched junction bases numbered 9, after V lost 9 bases and J lost 4 bases. Germline CDR1 is MNHEY and CDR2 is SVGAGI. This CDR3 comprises 15 residues.

V gene TRBV6-6 combines with J gene TRBJ2-4; 7 nucleotides line up with TRBD1. V lost 7 bases and J lost 6; bases outside the gene matches: 9. The CDR3 length is 14 residues. Germline V gene data show CDR1 as MNHNY and CDR2 as SVGAGI (reference sequence). The CDR3 spells CASTAPGQRNIQYF. DNA of the CDR3: TGTGCCAGCACCGCCCCGGGACAGAGAAACATTCAGTACTTC.

The chain links TRBV27 to TRBJ2-7, with TRBD1 matching 7 bases. V shed 6 bases and J 2 bases; nucleotides not matched to a gene: 4. Germline V gene sequence: CDR1 MNHEY, CDR2 SMNVEV (reference sequence). This CDR3 has 13 residues. The CDR3 sequence: CASSRDSTYEQYF. The CDR3 DNA follows: TGTGCCAGCAGCCGGGACAGTACCTACGAGCAGTACTTC.

This chain links TRBV7-3 with TRBJ1-2; 8 nucleotides line up with TRBD1. Trimming removed 5 bases from V and 3 bases from J; junction bases left unmatched: 5. Germline V CDR1 and CDR2: SGHTA, FQGTGA. The CDR3 consists of 14 residues. The CDR3: CASSPTGADYGYTF. CDR3 nucleotides: TGTGCCAGCAGCCCGACAGGGGCGGACTATGGCTACACCTTC. Complete variable domain (other parts from reference TRBV7-3 and TRBJ1-2): GAGVSQTPSNKVTEKGKYVELRCDPISGHTALYWYRQSLGQGPEFLIYFQGTGAADDSGLPNDRFFAVRPEGSVSTLKIQRTERGDSAVYLCASSPTGADYGYTFGSGTRLTVV.

The chain joins TRBV28 to TRBJ1-1, with a tentative D call TRBD1 (6 bases). The CDR3 loop spans 14 amino acids. Germline assignment: CDR1 MDHEN and CDR2 SYDVKM. V was clipped by 7 bases and J by 9 bases, with 21 bases between them. The CDR3 reads CASKPPGAGKQAFF. CDR3 sequence (DNA): TGTGCCAGCAAACCCCCAGGGGCCGGAAAACAAGCTTTCTTT.

The gene calls are TRBV5-8 and TRBJ1-1; D gene uncertain. The CDR3 covers 15 residues. Between the trimmed V and J ends, which lost 2 bases and 1 base, there was a span of 12 bases. Germline V gene sequence: CDR1 SGHTS, CDR2 YDEGEE. The CDR3 DNA reads TGTGCCAGCAGCTTAGGACGGCGGGAGAACACTGAAGCTTTCTTT. It encodes CASSLGRRENTEAFF.

Of note for this clone: Additional DNA sequences in this sample encode the identical CDR3. The chain joins TRBV7-3 to TRBJ1-1, with a possible D match to TRBD1 (5 bases). The CDR3 extends over 14 amino acids. Germline CDR1 and CDR2: SGHTA and FQGTGA. The V and J ends lost 2 bases and 5 bases respectively, with 12 bases between them. The CDR3 sequence is CASSLQGGGTEAFF. The CDR3 nucleotides are TGTGCCAGCAGCTTACAGGGCGGAGGGACTGAAGCTTTCTTT.

This clone was counted a few times. The V gene is TRBV5-6, the J gene TRBJ2-1; 12 bases align to TRBD2. Germline V gene data show CDR1 as SGHDT and CDR2 as YYEEEE. V shed 0 bases and J 9 bases; nucleotides not matched to a gene: 13. The length of the CDR3 is 18 residues. CDR3 nucleotides: TGTGCCAGCAGCTTGGTCCCCCTAGCGGGGGGGCCCTCGAGTGAGCAGTTCTTC. Amino acids: CASSLVPLAGGPSSEQFF.

CDR3 sequence: CASSYRGEGYEQYF. DNA of the CDR3: TGTGCCAGCAGTTACAGAGGAGAGGGCTACGAGCAGTACTTC. The V gene is TRBV6-5, the J gene TRBJ2-7, with D possibly matching TRBD2 (5 bases). Trimming cost V 2 bases and J 3 bases, with 11 bases left between them. The CDR3 has 14 residues. Germline lookup yields CDR1 MNHEY and CDR2 SVGAGI.

This clone was picked up a small number of times. The genes are TRBV5-1 and TRBJ2-5, with a tentative D call TRBD1 (7 bases). Germline values: CDR1 SGHRS, CDR2 YFSETQ. The CDR3 runs 16 residues. Trimming took off 0 bases at V and 2 bases at J, with 14 bases between the two ends. The CDR3 loop is CASSLATRGTQETQYF. CDR3 in DNA: TGCGCCAGCAGCTTGGCGACCAGGGGGACTCAAGAGACCCAGTACTTC.

The chain links TRBV5-1 to TRBJ1-3; TRBD1 agrees at 9 bases. The CDR3 contains 16 residues. Unmatched junction bases numbered 9, after V lost 2 bases and J lost 6 bases. Germline assignment: CDR1 SGHRS and CDR2 YFSETQ. DNA of the CDR3: TGCGCCAGCAGCTTCAACGGACAGGGGTTCGAAAACACCATATATTTT. Translation gives CASSFNGQGFENTIYF.

The chain carries TRBV5-8 and TRBJ1-1, with 7 nucleotides matching TRBD1. V shed 3 bases, J shed 7 bases, and the junction held 9 bases outside the gene matches. This CDR3 is built from 14 residues. The germline V gene has CDR1 SGHTS and CDR2 YDEGEE. The CDR3 DNA reads TGTGCCAGCAGCTGGGACAGTGGGCGGGGTGAAGCTTTCTTT. Translating it yields CASSWDSGRGEAFF.

V gene TRBV9 combines with J gene TRBJ1-1; D gene uncertain. The CDR3 runs 13 residues. V dropped 2 bases and J dropped 1 base, with 6 bases sitting between them. In germline, CDR1 is SGDLS, CDR2 YYNGEE. The CDR3 DNA is TGTGCCAGCAGCGTCAGTTGGAACACTGAAGCTTTCTTT. It specifies CASSVSWNTEAFF.

The chain carries TRBV9 and TRBJ2-5, with TRBD2 identical over 7 bases. Germline V CDR1 and CDR2: SGDLS, YYNGEE. The junction had 12 bases not matched to a gene; V was cut back by 2 bases and J by 5 bases. This CDR3 has 16 residues. Here the CDR3 reads CASSVFMAGVFETQYF. Written as DNA, the CDR3 is TGTGCCAGCAGCGTCTTTATGGCGGGGGTGTTTGAGACCCAGTACTTC.

The J gene is TRBJ2-5, the V gene TRBV7-2; the D gene is possibly TRBD1 (5 bases). The CDR3 length is 14 residues. Between the trimmed V and J ends, which lost 2 bases and 5 bases, there was a span of 12 bases. Germline loops: CDR1 SGHTA, CDR2 FQGNSA. The CDR3 DNA sequence: TGTGCCAGCAGCTTACATAAGGGGCACGAGACCCAGTACTTC. As protein: CASSLHKGHETQYF.

The gene calls are TRBV9 and TRBJ1-3; D remains unclear. Between the trimmed V and J ends, which lost 1 base and 0 bases, there was a span of 11 bases. The germline CDR1 and CDR2 sequences are SGDLS and YYNGEE. CDR3 size: 16 residues. CDR3 nucleotide sequence: TGTGCCAGCAGCGTAATGGGCGGGAACTCTGGAAACACCATATATTTT. This translates into CASSVMGGNSGNTIYF. The full variable domain, with the rest looked up from reference TRBV9 and TRBJ1-3, is DSGVTQTPKHLITATGQRVTLRCSPRSGDLSVYWYQQSLDQGLQFLIQYYNGEERAKGNILERFSAQQFPDLHSELNLSSLELGDSALYFCASSVMGGNSGNTIYFGEGSWLTVV.

The genes are TRBV4-3 and TRBJ2-6, with D unclear. The CDR3 spans 15 residues. The V and J ends lost 2 bases and 2 bases respectively, with 7 bases between them. Germline lookup yields CDR1 LGHNA and CDR2 YSLEER. The CDR3 nucleotides are TGCGCCAGCAGCCAATCGACAACTGGGGCCAACGTCCTGACTTTC. Translated: CASSQSTTGANVLTF.

This clone has just a few counts. The chain carries TRBV6-5 and TRBJ1-2, with D possibly matching TRBD1 (6 bases). Looked up from germline, CDR1 is MNHEY and CDR2 is SVGAGI. The germline V and J ends were trimmed by 2 bases and 2 bases, with 9 bases remaining between them. CDR3 length: 14 residues. Here the CDR3 DNA reads TGTGCCAGCAGTTACCGACAGGTCAACTATGGCTACACCTTC. Translation gives CASSYRQVNYGYTF.

CDR3 nucleotides: TGCGCCAGCAGCAATCCAGGGGTAACTGAAGCTTTCTTT. Residues: CASSNPGVTEAFF. The rearrangement uses TRBV4-1 and TRBJ1-1, with TRBD1 as a possible D gene (6 bases). The CDR3 has 13 amino acids. Trimming took off 5 bases at V and 5 bases at J, with 12 bases between the two ends. Germline values: CDR1 MGHRA, CDR2 YSYEKL.